The 20 T cell receptor beta chains below all came from one sample that was sequenced in a study of blood T cell repertoires in COVID-19. Some clones are missing from TCRdb's copy, which holds only in-frame ones; the method was immunoSEQ multiplex PCR. This sample has 250,000 to 400,000 clones, with 90% found just once. Input material: peripheral blood. These receptors were taken from a young woman with COVID-19, enrolled during active disease.

The chain couples TRBV6-5 to TRBJ1-1; 8 bases agree with TRBD1. V gave up 6 bases and J gave up 2 bases; unmatched junction bases: 8. The CDR3 is 15 residues long. Germline-derived CDR1 and CDR2 are MNHEY and SVGAGI. CDR3 loop: CASSKAGQANTEAFF. The CDR3 region has the DNA TGTGCCAGCAGCAAAGCGGGACAGGCCAACACTGAAGCTTTCTTT.

This clone is a singleton in its sample. The chain is built from TRBV19 and TRBJ2-5, with 13 bases matching TRBD2. The junction had 5 bases not matched to a gene; V was cut back by 4 bases and J by 3 bases. The CDR3 loop spans 16 amino acids. Germline CDR1 reads LNHDA; CDR2 reads SQIVND (reference sequence). The CDR3 sequence is CASSSGTSGREETQYF. CDR3 nucleotides: TGTGCCAGTAGTAGCGGAACTAGCGGGAGGGAAGAGACCCAGTACTTC.

V usage is TRBV24-1 and J usage is TRBJ1-2, with 11 bases identical to TRBD1. Unmatched junction bases numbered 5, after V lost 4 bases and J lost 8 bases. The germline CDR1 and CDR2 sequences are KGHDR and SFDVKD. This CDR3 is built from 14 residues. CDR3 sequence (DNA): TGTGCCACCAGTGACCCCGGGACAGGGGGAGGCTACACCTTC. As protein: CATSDPGTGGGYTF.

V and J are TRBV5-1 and TRBJ1-1; tentative D call: TRBD1 (5 bases). The CDR3 runs 15 residues. From germline, CDR1 is SGHRS and CDR2 YFSETQ. V was pared by 2 bases and J by 5 bases, with 16 bases between. CDR3 DNA sequence: TGCGCCAGCAGCTTTGTGGCGGGACGGCAGACTGAAGCTTTCTTT. Amino acid sequence: CASSFVAGRQTEAFF.

The chain recombines TRBV28 with TRBJ1-1; no firm D call. The germline CDR1 and CDR2 sequences are MDHEN and SYDVKM. This CDR3 has 12 residues. The ends were cut back, 7 bases at V and 4 bases at J, with 10 bases in the middle. The CDR3 DNA reads as TGTGCCAGCACCCTTCCCGGCACTGAAGCTTTCTTT. It yields the protein CASTLPGTEAFF.

The gene calls are TRBV6-1 and TRBJ1-6, with no clear D. Germline-derived CDR1 and CDR2 are MNHNS and SASEGT. Between the trimmed V and J ends, which lost 3 bases and 9 bases, there was a span of 12 bases. The CDR3 totals 14 residues. Here the CDR3 reads CASSDSSGSSPLHF. CDR3 DNA: TGTGCCAGCAGTGATTCCAGCGGGAGTTCACCCCTCCACTTT.

CDR3 region: CAWILHGDSYREQFF. The CDR3 region has the DNA TGTGCCTGGATTCTACACGGGGACTCATATAGAGAGCAGTTCTTC. J is TRBJ2-1 and V is TRBV30, with D perhaps matching TRBD2 (6 bases). The CDR3 is made up of 15 amino acids. V was cut by 4 bases and J by 10 bases, with 23 bases left in between. Germline loops: CDR1 GTSNPN, CDR2 SVGIG (reference sequence).

The chain is built from TRBV9 and TRBJ1-6; D unclear. The CDR3 is 14 residues long. The ends were cut back, 0 bases at V and 4 bases at J, with 5 bases in the middle. Germline assignment: CDR1 SGDLS and CDR2 YYNGEE. CDR3 sequence: CASSVGAYNSPLHF. The CDR3 coding sequence is TGTGCCAGCAGCGTAGGGGCTTATAATTCACCCCTCCACTTT.

This chain connects TRBV6-6 to TRBJ1-5; D might be TRBD1 (5 bases). The CDR3 loop spans 13 amino acids. CDR1 is MNHNY and CDR2 is SVGAGI in the germline V gene (reference sequence). Trimming pared 2 bases from V and 9 bases from J, leaving 11 bases between. The CDR3 DNA follows: TGTGCCAGCAGTTACGGCAGGGAACCGCCCCAGCATTTT. It specifies CASSYGREPPQHF.

The chain recombines TRBV2 with TRBJ2-6, with D perhaps matching TRBD2 (5 bases). Per the germline V gene, CDR1 is SNHLY and CDR2 is FYNNEI. Trimming left V 3 bases short and J 6 bases short, with 9 bases between. The CDR3 has 14 residues. The CDR3 sequence: CASSERREANVLTF. For the CDR3, the DNA is TGTGCCAGCAGTGAGCGACGGGAGGCCAACGTCCTGACTTTC.

V gene TRBV7-3 combines with J gene TRBJ2-1; 7 bases match TRBD2. The length of the CDR3 is 18 residues. V shed 5 bases and J 5 bases; nucleotides not matched to a gene: 18. Germline V gene data show CDR1 as SGHTA and CDR2 as FQGTGA. The CDR3 DNA is TGTGCCAGCAGCCCATCGCTCTCTCGCGGGAGTGGAAACAATGAGCAGTTCTTC. It encodes CASSPSLSRGSGNNEQFF.

The chain uses TRBV5-1 and TRBJ1-2, with D tentatively TRBD1 (6 bases). In germline, CDR1 is SGHRS, CDR2 YFSETQ. V was pared by 4 bases and J by 4 bases, with 11 bases between. The CDR3 loop spans 13 amino acids. The chain's CDR3 is CASSATGTYGYTF. The CDR3, as DNA: TGCGCCAGCAGCGCGACAGGAACCTATGGCTACACCTTC.

The rearrangement uses TRBV6-5 and TRBJ2-7; 7 bases map to TRBD2. This CDR3 has 14 amino acids. Germline assignment: CDR1 MNHEY and CDR2 SVGAGI. V trimming: 6 bases; J trimming: 3 bases; junction bases outside the gene matches: 8. The CDR3 DNA follows: TGTGCCAGCAGCCGATCTAGCGGAAACTACGAGCAGTACTTC. This encodes CASSRSSGNYEQYF.

This chain links TRBV3-1 (or the pseudogene TRBV3-2) with TRBJ2-7; 9 bases are a match to TRBD1. This CDR3 contains 16 residues. With 7 bases clipped from V and 4 bases from J, the junction kept 14 bases outside the gene matches. Germline loops: CDR1 LGHDT, CDR2 YNNKEL (reference sequence). The CDR3 region has the DNA TGTGCCAGCACCCGGAAGACCGGGACAGGGAGTTACGAGCAGTACTTC. Protein product: CASTRKTGTGSYEQYF.

The J gene is TRBJ1-1, the V gene TRBV9; TRBD1 might be the D (5 bases). V was shortened by 0 bases and J by 2 bases, with 8 bases between the two germline ends. The CDR3 totals 14 residues. CDR1 is SGDLS and CDR2 is YYNGEE in the germline V gene. The CDR3 loop reads CASSVGTLNTEAFF. As DNA, the CDR3 is TGTGCCAGCAGCGTAGGGACACTTAACACTGAAGCTTTCTTT.

This clone was counted many times. The rearrangement uses TRBV9 and TRBJ2-2; 8 positions agree with TRBD2. The CDR3 loop spans 15 amino acids. V lost 5 bases to trimming and J lost 6 bases; unmatched junction nucleotides: 9. Per germline, CDR1 SGDLS and CDR2 YYNGEE. The CDR3 sequence: CASSSGRGMSGELFF. In DNA, the CDR3 is TGTGCCAGCAGTTCCGGGAGGGGTATGTCCGGGGAGCTGTTTTTT. The full variable domain, rest sourced from reference TRBV9 and TRBJ2-2, is DSGVTQTPKHLITATGQRVTLRCSPRSGDLSVYWYQQSLDQGLQFLIQYYNGEERAKGNILERFSAQQFPDLHSELNLSSLELGDSALYFCASSSGRGMSGELFFGEGSRLTVL.

This chain's CDR3 is CASSVPGTGVSEAFF. The CDR3, as DNA: TGTGCCAGCAGTGTACCCGGGACAGGAGTTTCAGAAGCTTTCTTT. The chain recombines TRBV25-1 with TRBJ1-1; 8 bases match TRBD1. Germline V gene lookup returns CDR1 MGHDK and CDR2 SYGVNS. J gave up 8 bases and V 4 bases, and 12 bases lay outside the gene matches. CDR3 length: 15 amino acids.

The chain carries TRBV9 and TRBJ2-2; D might be TRBD2 (6 bases). Trimming removed 4 bases at V and 5 bases at J, with 18 bases between. Germline-derived CDR1 and CDR2 are SGDLS and YYNGEE. This CDR3 has 16 residues. The CDR3: CASSTGVVGRTGELFF. CDR3 bases: TGTGCCAGCAGCACCGGAGTTGTCGGGAGAACCGGGGAGCTGTTTTTT.

The V gene is TRBV28, the J gene TRBJ1-1; D is perhaps TRBD1 (5 bases). Germline CDR1 and CDR2: MDHEN and SYDVKM. The CDR3 is 13 amino acids. V lost 7 bases, J lost 3 bases, and 12 bases lay in between. CDR3 protein: CASIRLGDTEAFF. CDR3 nucleotides: TGTGCCAGCATAAGATTAGGGGACACTGAAGCTTTCTTT.

The genes are TRBV6-5 and TRBJ1-2; perhaps TRBD1 as D (6 bases). V lost 4 bases and J lost 10, with 16 bases in between. CDR3 length: 13 residues. Germline V CDR1 and CDR2: MNHEY, SVGAGI. CDR3 DNA: TGTGCCAGCAGTTCCTTCGGGACATTCGACTACACCTTC. Encoded protein: CASSSFGTFDYTF.